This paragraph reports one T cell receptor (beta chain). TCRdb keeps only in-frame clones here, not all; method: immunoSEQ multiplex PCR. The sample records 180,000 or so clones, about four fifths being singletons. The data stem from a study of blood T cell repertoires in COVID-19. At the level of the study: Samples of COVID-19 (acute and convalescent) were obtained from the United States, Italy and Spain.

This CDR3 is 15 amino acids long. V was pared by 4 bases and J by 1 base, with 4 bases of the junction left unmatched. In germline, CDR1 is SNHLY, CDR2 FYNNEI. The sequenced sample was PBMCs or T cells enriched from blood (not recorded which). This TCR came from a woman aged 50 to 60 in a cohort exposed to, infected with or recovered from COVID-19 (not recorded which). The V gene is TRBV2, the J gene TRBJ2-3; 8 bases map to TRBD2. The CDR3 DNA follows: TGTGCCAGCAGTGGGACTAGCCGGCGCACAGATACGCAGTATTTT. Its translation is CASSGTSRRTDTQYF.